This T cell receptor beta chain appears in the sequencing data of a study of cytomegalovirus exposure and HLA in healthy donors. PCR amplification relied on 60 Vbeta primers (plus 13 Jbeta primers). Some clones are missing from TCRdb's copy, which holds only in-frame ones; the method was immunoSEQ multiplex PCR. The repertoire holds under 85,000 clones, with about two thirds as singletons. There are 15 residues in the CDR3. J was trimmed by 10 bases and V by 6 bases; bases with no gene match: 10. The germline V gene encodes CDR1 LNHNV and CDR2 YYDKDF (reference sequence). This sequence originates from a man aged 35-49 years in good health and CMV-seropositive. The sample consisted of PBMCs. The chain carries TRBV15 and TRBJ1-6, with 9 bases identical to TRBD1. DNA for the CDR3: TGTGCCACCAGAAGATCCGGGACAGGGTGGTCACCCCTCCACTTT. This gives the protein CATRRSGTGWSPLHF.